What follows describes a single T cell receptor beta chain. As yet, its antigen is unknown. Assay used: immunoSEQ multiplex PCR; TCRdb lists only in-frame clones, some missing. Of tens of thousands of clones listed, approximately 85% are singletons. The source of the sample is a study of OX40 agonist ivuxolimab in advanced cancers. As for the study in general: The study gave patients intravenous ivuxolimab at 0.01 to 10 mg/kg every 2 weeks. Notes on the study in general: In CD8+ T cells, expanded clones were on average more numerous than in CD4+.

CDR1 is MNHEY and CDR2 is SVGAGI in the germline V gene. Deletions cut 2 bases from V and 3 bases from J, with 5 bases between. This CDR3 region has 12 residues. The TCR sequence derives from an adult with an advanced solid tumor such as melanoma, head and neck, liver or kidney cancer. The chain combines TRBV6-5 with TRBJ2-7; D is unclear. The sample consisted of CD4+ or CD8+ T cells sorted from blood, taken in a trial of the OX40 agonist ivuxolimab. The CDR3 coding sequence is TGTGCCAGCAGTTACGTGTTCTACGAGCAGTACTTC. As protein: CASSYVFYEQYF.